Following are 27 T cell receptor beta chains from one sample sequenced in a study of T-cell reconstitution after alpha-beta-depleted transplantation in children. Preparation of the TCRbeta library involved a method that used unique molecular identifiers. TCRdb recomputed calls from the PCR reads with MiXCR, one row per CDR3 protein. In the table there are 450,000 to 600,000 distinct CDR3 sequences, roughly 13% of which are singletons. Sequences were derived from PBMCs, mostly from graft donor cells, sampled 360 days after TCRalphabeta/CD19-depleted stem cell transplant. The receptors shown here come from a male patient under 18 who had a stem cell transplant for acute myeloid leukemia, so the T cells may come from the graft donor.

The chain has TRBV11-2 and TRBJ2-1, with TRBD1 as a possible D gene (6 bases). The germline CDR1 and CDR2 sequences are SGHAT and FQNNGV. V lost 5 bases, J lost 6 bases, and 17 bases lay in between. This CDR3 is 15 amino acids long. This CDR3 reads CASSPLRGGSNEQFF. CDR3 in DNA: TGTGCCAGCAGCCCCCTTAGAGGGGGTTCCAATGAGCAGTTCTTC. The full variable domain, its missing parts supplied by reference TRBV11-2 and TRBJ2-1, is EAGVAQSPRYKIIEKRQSVAFWCNPISGHATLYWYQQILGQGPKLLIQFQNNGVVDDSQLPKDRFSAERLKGVDSTLKIQPAKLEDSAVYLCASSPLRGGSNEQFFGPGTRLTVL.

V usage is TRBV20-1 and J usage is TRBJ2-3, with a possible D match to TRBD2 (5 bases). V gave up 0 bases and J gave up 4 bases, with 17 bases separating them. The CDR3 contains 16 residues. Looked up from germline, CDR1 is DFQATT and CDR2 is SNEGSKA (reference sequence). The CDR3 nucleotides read TGCAGTGCTAGAGATCGACGGAGAGAGGGTCCAGATACGCAGTATTTT. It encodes CSARDRRREGPDTQYF.

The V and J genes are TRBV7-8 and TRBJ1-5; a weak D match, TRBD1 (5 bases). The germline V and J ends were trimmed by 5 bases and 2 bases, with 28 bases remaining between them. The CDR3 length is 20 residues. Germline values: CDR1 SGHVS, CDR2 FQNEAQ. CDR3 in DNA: TGTGCCAGCAGCCTATCCCTTTGGGGACCGCGAAGTATTGGCAATCAGCCCCAGCATTTT. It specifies CASSLSLWGPRSIGNQPQHF.

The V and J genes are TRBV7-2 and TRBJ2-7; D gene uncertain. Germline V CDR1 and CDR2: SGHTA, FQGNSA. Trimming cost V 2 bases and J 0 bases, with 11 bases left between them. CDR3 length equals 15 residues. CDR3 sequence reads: CASSLIQFSSYEQYF. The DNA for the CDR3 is TGTGCCAGCAGCTTAATCCAGTTTAGCTCCTACGAGCAGTACTTC. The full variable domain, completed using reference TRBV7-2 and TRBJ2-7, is GAGVSQSPSNKVTEKGKDVELRCDPISGHTALYWYRQSLGQGLEFLIYFQGNSAPDKSGLPSDRFSAERTGGSVSTLTIQRTQQEDSAVYLCASSLIQFSSYEQYFGPGTRLTVT.

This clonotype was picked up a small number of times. The CDR3 sequence is CASSLIFAPGLADAGGELFF. CDR3 coding DNA: TGTGCCAGCAGCTTAATTTTTGCTCCGGGACTAGCGGACGCGGGCGGGGAGCTGTTTTTT. The V call is TRBV7-3, the J call TRBJ2-2, with TRBD2 matching 11 bases. Per germline, CDR1 SGHTA and CDR2 FQGTGA. This CDR3 is 20 amino acids long. The ends lost 1 base at V and 7 bases at J; junction bases unmatched: 17. The full variable domain, rest sourced from reference TRBV7-3 and TRBJ2-2, is GAGVSQTPSNKVTEKGKYVELRCDPISGHTALYWYRQSLGQGPEFLIYFQGTGAADDSGLPNDRFFAVRPEGSVSTLKIQRTERGDSAVYLCASSLIFAPGLADAGGELFFGEGSRLTVL.

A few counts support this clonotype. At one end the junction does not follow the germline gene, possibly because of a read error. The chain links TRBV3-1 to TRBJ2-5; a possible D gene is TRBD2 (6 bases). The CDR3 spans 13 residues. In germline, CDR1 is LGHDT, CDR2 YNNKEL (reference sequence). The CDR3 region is CASSSRTTARFGF. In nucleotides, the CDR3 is TGTGCCAGCAGCTCGCGGACTACCGCCCGATTTGGGTTC.

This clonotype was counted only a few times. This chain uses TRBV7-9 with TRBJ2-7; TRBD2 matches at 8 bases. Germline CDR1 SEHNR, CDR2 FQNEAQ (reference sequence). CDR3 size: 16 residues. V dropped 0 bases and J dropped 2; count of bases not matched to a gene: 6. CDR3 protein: CASSLALSGSTYEQYF. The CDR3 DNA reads TGTGCCAGCAGCTTAGCCCTAAGCGGGAGCACCTACGAGCAGTACTTC.

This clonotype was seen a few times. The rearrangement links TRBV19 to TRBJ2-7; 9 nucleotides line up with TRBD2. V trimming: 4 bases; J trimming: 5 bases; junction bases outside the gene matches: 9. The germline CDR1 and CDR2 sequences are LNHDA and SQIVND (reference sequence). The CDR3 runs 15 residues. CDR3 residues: CASSRVGLASNEQYF. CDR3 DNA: TGTGCCAGTAGTAGAGTGGGACTAGCTTCAAACGAGCAGTACTTC.

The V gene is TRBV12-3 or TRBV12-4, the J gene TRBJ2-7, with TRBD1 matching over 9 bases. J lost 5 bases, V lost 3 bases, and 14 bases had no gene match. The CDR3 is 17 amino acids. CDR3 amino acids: CASSLLGYRGPTNEQYF. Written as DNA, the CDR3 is TGTGCCAGCAGTTTGCTGGGGTACAGGGGGCCGACTAACGAGCAGTACTTC.

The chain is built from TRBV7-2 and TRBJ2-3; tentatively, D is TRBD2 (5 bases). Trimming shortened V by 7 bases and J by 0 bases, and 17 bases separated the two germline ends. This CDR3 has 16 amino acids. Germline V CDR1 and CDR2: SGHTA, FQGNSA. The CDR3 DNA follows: TGTGCCAGCACCCAACCCCGGGGTCCTAGCACAGATACGCAGTATTTT. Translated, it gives CASTQPRGPSTDTQYF.

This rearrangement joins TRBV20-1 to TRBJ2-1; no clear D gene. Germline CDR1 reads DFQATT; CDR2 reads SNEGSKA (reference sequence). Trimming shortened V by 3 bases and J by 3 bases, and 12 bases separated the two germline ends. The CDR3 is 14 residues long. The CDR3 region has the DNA TGCAGTGCTAGTCTCCCCCCTCTCTACAATGAGCAGTTCTTC. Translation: CSASLPPLYNEQFF.

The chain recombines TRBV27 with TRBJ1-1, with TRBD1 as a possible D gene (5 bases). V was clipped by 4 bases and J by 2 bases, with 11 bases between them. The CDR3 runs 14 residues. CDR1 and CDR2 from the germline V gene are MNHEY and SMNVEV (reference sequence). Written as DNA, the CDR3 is TGTGCCAGCAGTTGGGACCTGGGTAACACTGAAGCTTTCTTT. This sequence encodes CASSWDLGNTEAFF.

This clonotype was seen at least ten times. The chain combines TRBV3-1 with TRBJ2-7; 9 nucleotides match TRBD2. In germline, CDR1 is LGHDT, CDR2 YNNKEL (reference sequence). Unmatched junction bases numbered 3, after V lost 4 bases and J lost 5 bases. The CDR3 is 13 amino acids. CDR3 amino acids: CASSRGTSNEQYF. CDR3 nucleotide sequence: TGTGCCAGCAGCCGTGGGACTAGCAACGAGCAGTACTTC.

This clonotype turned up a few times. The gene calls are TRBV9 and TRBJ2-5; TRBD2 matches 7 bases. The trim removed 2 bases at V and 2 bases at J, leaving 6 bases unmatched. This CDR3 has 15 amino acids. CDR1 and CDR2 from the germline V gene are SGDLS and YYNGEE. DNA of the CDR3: TGTGCCAGCAGCGTCAGCGGGACCCTTCAAGAGACCCAGTACTTC. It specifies CASSVSGTLQETQYF.

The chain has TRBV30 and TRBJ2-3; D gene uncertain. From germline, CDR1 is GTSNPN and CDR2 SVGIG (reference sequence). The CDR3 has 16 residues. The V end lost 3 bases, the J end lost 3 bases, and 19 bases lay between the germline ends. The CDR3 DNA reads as TGTGCCTGGAGCTTCTATCCGGACCCGTCGACAGATACGCAGTATTTT. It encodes CAWSFYPDPSTDTQYF. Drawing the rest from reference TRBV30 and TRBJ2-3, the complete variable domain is SQTIHQWPATLVQPVGSPLSLECTVEGTSNPNLYWYRQAAGRGLQLLFYSVGIGQISSEVPQNLSASRPQDRQFILSSKKLLLSDSGFYLCAWSFYPDPSTDTQYFGPGTRLTVL.

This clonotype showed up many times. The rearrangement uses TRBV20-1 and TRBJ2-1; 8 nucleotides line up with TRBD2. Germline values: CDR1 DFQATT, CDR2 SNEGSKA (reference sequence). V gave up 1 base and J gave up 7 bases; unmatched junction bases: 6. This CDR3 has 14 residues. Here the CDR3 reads CSARGGGRPNEQFF. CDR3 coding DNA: TGCAGTGCTAGAGGGGGCGGGAGGCCGAATGAGCAGTTCTTC.

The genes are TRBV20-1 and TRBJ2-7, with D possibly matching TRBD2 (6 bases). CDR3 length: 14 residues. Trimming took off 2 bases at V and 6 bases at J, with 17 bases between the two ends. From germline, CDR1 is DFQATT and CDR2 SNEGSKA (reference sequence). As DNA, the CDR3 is TGCAGTGCTAGAAGGGCTCGGGAGTGGGGCGAGCAGTACTTC. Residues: CSARRAREWGEQYF.

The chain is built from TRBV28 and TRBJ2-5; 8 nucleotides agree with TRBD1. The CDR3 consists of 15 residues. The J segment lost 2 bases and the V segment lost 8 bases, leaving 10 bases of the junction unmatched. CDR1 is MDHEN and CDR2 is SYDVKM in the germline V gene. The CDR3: CASSTGGSGQETQYF. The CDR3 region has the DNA TGTGCCAGCTCCACAGGGGGTAGTGGGCAAGAGACCCAGTACTTC.

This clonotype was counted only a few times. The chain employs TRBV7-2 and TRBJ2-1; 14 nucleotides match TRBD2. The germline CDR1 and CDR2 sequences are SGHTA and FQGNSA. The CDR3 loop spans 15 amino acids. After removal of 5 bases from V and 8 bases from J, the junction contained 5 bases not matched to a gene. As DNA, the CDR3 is TGTGCCAGCAGCCCGGGACTAGCGGGGGTACATGAGCAGTTCTTC. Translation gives CASSPGLAGVHEQFF.

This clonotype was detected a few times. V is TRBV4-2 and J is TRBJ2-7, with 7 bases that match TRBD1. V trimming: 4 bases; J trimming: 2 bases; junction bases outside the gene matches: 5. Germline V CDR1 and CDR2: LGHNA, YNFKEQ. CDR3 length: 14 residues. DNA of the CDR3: TGTGCCAGCAGCCTGGCCGGGACAGCCTACGAGCAGTACTTC. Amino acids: CASSLAGTAYEQYF.

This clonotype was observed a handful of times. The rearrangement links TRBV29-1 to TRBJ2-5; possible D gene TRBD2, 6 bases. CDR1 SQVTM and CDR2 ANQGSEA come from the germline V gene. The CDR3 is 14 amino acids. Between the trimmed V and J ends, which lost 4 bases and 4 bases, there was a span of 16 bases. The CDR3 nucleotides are TGCAGCGTTGGCTTTGGGGGGAGCTTAGAGACCCAGTACTTC. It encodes CSVGFGGSLETQYF. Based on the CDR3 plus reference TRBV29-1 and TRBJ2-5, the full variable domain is SAVISQKPSRDICQRGTSLTIQCQVDSQVTMMFWYRQQPGQSLTLIATANQGSEATYESGFVIDKFPISRPNLTFSTLTVSNMSPEDSSIYLCSVGFGGSLETQYFGPGTRLLVL.

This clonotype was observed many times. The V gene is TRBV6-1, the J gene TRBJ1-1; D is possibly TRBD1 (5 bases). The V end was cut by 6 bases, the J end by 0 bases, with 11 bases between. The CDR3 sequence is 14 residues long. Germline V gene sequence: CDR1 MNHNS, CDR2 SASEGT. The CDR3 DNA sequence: TGTGCCAGCAGACGCGACAGCGTGAACACTGAAGCTTTCTTT. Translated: CASRRDSVNTEAFF.

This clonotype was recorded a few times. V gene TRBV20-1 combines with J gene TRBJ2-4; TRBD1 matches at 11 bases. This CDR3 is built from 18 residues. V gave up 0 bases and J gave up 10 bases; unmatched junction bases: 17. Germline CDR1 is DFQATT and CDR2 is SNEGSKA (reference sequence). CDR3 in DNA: TGCAGTGCTAGAGATCGCGTGAGGACAGGGGGCTTCCGGGTGATTCAGTACTTC. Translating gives CSARDRVRTGGFRVIQYF.

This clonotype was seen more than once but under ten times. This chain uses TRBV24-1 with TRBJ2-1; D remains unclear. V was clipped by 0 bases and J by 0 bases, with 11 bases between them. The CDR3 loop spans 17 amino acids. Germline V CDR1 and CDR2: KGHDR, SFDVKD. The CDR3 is CATSDLNPWSSYNEQFF. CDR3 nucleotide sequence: TGTGCCACCAGTGATTTGAACCCGTGGAGCTCCTACAATGAGCAGTTCTTC.

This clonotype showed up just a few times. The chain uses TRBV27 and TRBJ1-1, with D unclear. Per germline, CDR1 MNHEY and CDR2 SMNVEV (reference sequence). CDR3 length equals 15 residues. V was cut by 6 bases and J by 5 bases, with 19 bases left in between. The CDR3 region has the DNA TGTGCCAGCAGCAGGTCGGTGCGGGCGCGGACTGAAGCTTTCTTT. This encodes CASSRSVRARTEAFF.

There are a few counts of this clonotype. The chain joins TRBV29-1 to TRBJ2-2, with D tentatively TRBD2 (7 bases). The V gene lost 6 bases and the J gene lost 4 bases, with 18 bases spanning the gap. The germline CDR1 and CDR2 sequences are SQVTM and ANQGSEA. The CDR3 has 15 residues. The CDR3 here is CSVPGGGGGTGELFF. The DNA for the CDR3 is TGCAGCGTCCCTGGGGGAGGGGGTGGCACCGGGGAGCTGTTTTTT.

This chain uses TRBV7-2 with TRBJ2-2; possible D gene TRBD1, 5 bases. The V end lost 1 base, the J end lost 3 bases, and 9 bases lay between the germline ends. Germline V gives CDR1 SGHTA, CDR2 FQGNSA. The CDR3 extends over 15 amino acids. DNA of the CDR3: TGTGCCAGCAGCTTAGGGGGCCGTGACACCGGGGAGCTGTTTTTT. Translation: CASSLGGRDTGELFF. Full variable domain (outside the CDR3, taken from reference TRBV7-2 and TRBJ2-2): GAGVSQSPSNKVTEKGKDVELRCDPISGHTALYWYRQSLGQGLEFLIYFQGNSAPDKSGLPSDRFSAERTGGSVSTLTIQRTQQEDSAVYLCASSLGGRDTGELFFGEGSRLTVL.